The rows below give T cell receptor beta chains drawn from one sample of a study. Each CDR3 protein gets one entry after TCRdb re-called the RT-PCR reads with MiXCR. The table has 550,000 to 750,000 distinct CDR3 sequences, approximately 15% seen once. The material sequenced was memory CD4+ T cells from blood. All receptors derive from a female donor in good health, serving as a healthy control. The CDR3 runs from the conserved cysteine through the conserved F or W. D genes are given only for firm matches. Clone size is not always given. Where it is, it says once, few, many or a class for expanded clones.

cdr3_length: 12; j_call: TRBJ1-1; v_call: TRBV28; clone_size: once; d_call: NA; cdr3_nt: TGTGCCAGCAGTCACCGGAACGGAAAAGCTTTCTTT; cdr3_aa: CASSHRNGKAFF
cdr3_length: 15; j_call: TRBJ2-2; v_call: TRBV7-2; clone_size: NA; d_call: TRBD2; cdr3_nt: TGTGCCAGCAGCACTCGACTAGCCAACACCGGGGAGCTGTTTTTT; cdr3_aa: CASSTRLANTGELFF
cdr3_length: 15; j_call: TRBJ1-1; v_call: TRBV12-3/TRBV12-4; clone_size: NA; d_call: NA; cdr3_nt: TGTGCCAGCAGCCTAGGGCGTGGGGGGCGGACTGAAGCTTTCTTT; cdr3_aa: CASSLGRGGRTEAFF
cdr3_length: 17; j_call: TRBJ2-3; v_call: TRBV5-1; clone_size: NA; d_call: TRBD2; cdr3_nt: TGCGCCAGCAGCTTAGCGGGAGCCGTATTGAGCACAGATACGCAGTATTTT; cdr3_aa: CASSLAGAVLSTDTQYF
cdr3_length: 14; j_call: TRBJ1-2; v_call: TRBV5-1; clone_size: few; d_call: NA; cdr3_nt: TGCGCCAGCAGCTTGGTTACGGGGCCCTATGGCTACACCTTC; cdr3_aa: CASSLVTGPYGYTF
cdr3_length: 15; j_call: TRBJ2-7; v_call: TRBV6-1; clone_size: NA; d_call: NA; cdr3_nt: TGTGCCAGCACCGCCGGGGGACGGGGGACCTACGAGCAGTACTTC; cdr3_aa: CASTAGGRGTYEQYF
cdr3_length: 15; j_call: TRBJ1-2; v_call: TRBV27; clone_size: NA; d_call: NA; cdr3_nt: TGTGCCAGCAGTTCAAGACAGGAATTTTCCTATGGCTACACCTTC; cdr3_aa: CASSSRQEFSYGYTF
cdr3_length: 13; j_call: TRBJ1-1; v_call: TRBV11-2; clone_size: many; d_call: TRBD1; cdr3_nt: TGTGCCAGCAGCCCGGACAGGGGAATTGAAGCTTTCTTT; cdr3_aa: CASSPDRGIEAFF
cdr3_length: 16; j_call: TRBJ2-7; v_call: TRBV10-3; clone_size: NA; d_call: NA; cdr3_nt: TGTGCCATCAGTGAGTCGGTGACAGCTCAAGGCTACGAGCAGTACTTC; cdr3_aa: CAISESVTAQGYEQYF
cdr3_length: 16; j_call: TRBJ2-1; v_call: TRBV5-1; clone_size: many; d_call: TRBD1; cdr3_nt: TGCGCCAGCAGCCCCCACGGGACAGGGCTGAACAATGAGCAGTTCTTC; cdr3_aa: CASSPHGTGLNNEQFF
cdr3_length: 15; j_call: TRBJ1-3; v_call: TRBV5-1; clone_size: few; d_call: NA; cdr3_nt: TGCGCCAGCAGCTTGGCTATGGGGTCTGGAAACACCATATATTTT; cdr3_aa: CASSLAMGSGNTIYF
cdr3_length: 13; j_call: TRBJ2-3; v_call: TRBV4-3; clone_size: many; d_call: NA; cdr3_nt: TGCGCCAGCAGCCAGGTGATCGCAGATACGCAGTATTTT; cdr3_aa: CASSQVIADTQYF
cdr3_length: 14; j_call: TRBJ2-7; v_call: TRBV7-6; clone_size: NA; d_call: TRBD1; cdr3_nt: TGTGCCAGCAGCCCCGCGACAGGGGGGTGGGAGCAGTACTTC; cdr3_aa: CASSPATGGWEQYF
cdr3_length: 13; j_call: TRBJ2-1; v_call: TRBV5-1; clone_size: NA; d_call: NA; cdr3_nt: TGCGCCAGCAGTGTATTAGCGGTCAATGAGCAGTTCTTC; cdr3_aa: CASSVLAVNEQFF
cdr3_length: 14; j_call: TRBJ2-7; v_call: TRBV29-1; clone_size: NA; d_call: TRBD2; cdr3_nt: TGCAGCGTTGATTTACTAGCGGGGCCCCGAGAGCAGTACTTC; cdr3_aa: CSVDLLAGPREQYF
cdr3_length: 14; j_call: TRBJ1-6; v_call: TRBV6-6; clone_size: few; d_call: NA; cdr3_nt: TGTGCCAGCAGTTCTGGACAGCCAGATTCACCCCTCCACTTT; cdr3_aa: CASSSGQPDSPLHF
cdr3_length: 16; j_call: TRBJ2-6; v_call: TRBV27; clone_size: few; d_call: NA; cdr3_nt: TGTGCCAGCAGAAAGGGGATTCGCTCTGGGGCCAACGTCCTGACTTTC; cdr3_aa: CASRKGIRSGANVLTF
cdr3_length: 15; j_call: TRBJ2-1; v_call: TRBV11-2; clone_size: NA; d_call: TRBD2; cdr3_nt: TGTGCCAGCACTCAGATAGCGGGAGTTTACAATGAGCAGTTCTTC; cdr3_aa: CASTQIAGVYNEQFF
cdr3_length: 12; j_call: TRBJ1-6; v_call: TRBV12-3/TRBV12-4; clone_size: many; d_call: NA; cdr3_nt: TGTGCCAGCAGCCGAATGGGCTCACCCCTCCACTTT; cdr3_aa: CASSRMGSPLHF
cdr3_length: 14; j_call: TRBJ1-1; v_call: TRBV27; clone_size: NA; d_call: NA; cdr3_nt: TGTGCCAGCAGTCCAAGCCCCCCGGGGACTGAAGCTTTCTTT; cdr3_aa: CASSPSPPGTEAFF
cdr3_length: 16; j_call: TRBJ2-5; v_call: TRBV11-2; clone_size: NA; d_call: NA; cdr3_nt: TGTGCCAGCAGCCTAACCTGGGGCTCAGTGAGCGAGACCCAGTACTTC; cdr3_aa: CASSLTWGSVSETQYF
cdr3_length: 15; j_call: TRBJ2-7; v_call: TRBV6-5; clone_size: many; d_call: NA; cdr3_nt: TGTGCCAGCAGTTACTCGTTCAGGAGCTCCTACGAGCAGTACTTC; cdr3_aa: CASSYSFRSSYEQYF
cdr3_length: 16; j_call: TRBJ1-2; v_call: TRBV6-5; clone_size: many; d_call: NA; cdr3_nt: TGTGCCAGCAGTAGCCTCCAGGGTAGGGGTGACTATGGCTACACCTTC; cdr3_aa: CASSSLQGRGDYGYTF
cdr3_length: 12; j_call: TRBJ1-4; v_call: TRBV10-3; clone_size: few; d_call: NA; cdr3_nt: TGTGCCATCAGTGAGGAGGATGAAAAACTGTTTTTT; cdr3_aa: CAISEEDEKLFF
cdr3_length: 15; j_call: TRBJ1-2; v_call: TRBV20-1; clone_size: few; d_call: TRBD1; cdr3_nt: TGCAGTGCTAGAGTCAAAGCGGGACAGGTTGATGGCTACACCTTC; cdr3_aa: CSARVKAGQVDGYTF
cdr3_length: 14; j_call: TRBJ1-1; v_call: TRBV20-1; clone_size: many; d_call: TRBD1; cdr3_nt: TGCAGTGCTGATAAGGGACAGGGATACACTGAAGCTTTCTTT; cdr3_aa: CSADKGQGYTEAFF
cdr3_length: 14; j_call: TRBJ1-5; v_call: TRBV2; clone_size: few; d_call: NA; cdr3_nt: TGTGCCAGCAGTCAGGGTATTAGCAATCAGCCCCAGCATTTT; cdr3_aa: CASSQGISNQPQHF
cdr3_length: 14; j_call: TRBJ2-7; v_call: TRBV7-3; clone_size: few; d_call: NA; cdr3_nt: TGTGCCAGCAGCTTATCCTTGGAGGGCTACGAGCAGTACTTC; cdr3_aa: CASSLSLEGYEQYF
cdr3_length: 17; j_call: TRBJ2-2; v_call: TRBV28; clone_size: NA; d_call: TRBD1; cdr3_nt: TGTGCCAGCAGTTCGACTGGGGACAGGAAAAACACCGGGGAGCTGTTTTTT; cdr3_aa: CASSSTGDRKNTGELFF
cdr3_length: 11; j_call: TRBJ1-6; v_call: TRBV20-1; clone_size: many; d_call: NA; cdr3_nt: TGCAGTGCTGTCAATAATTCACCCCTCCACTTT; cdr3_aa: CSAVNNSPLHF
cdr3_length: 12; j_call: TRBJ2-7; v_call: TRBV6-2/TRBV6-3; clone_size: many; d_call: NA; cdr3_nt: TGTGCCAGCAGTTACGGGGGGGGCCAGCAGTACTTC; cdr3_aa: CASSYGGGQQYF
cdr3_length: 13; j_call: TRBJ2-4; v_call: TRBV28; clone_size: NA; d_call: NA; cdr3_nt: TGTGCCAGCAGATCCCCAGGAAGGCCCATTCAGTACTTC; cdr3_aa: CASRSPGRPIQYF
cdr3_length: 12; j_call: TRBJ2-1; v_call: TRBV6-1; clone_size: NA; d_call: NA; cdr3_nt: TGTGCCAGCACCCTCTCCTACAATGAGCAGTTCTTC; cdr3_aa: CASTLSYNEQFF
cdr3_length: 16; j_call: TRBJ2-7; v_call: TRBV20-1; clone_size: many; d_call: NA; cdr3_nt: TGCAGTGCTAGGAGGTCTAGCGTGGGGAGCTCCTACGAGCAGTACTTC; cdr3_aa: CSARRSSVGSSYEQYF
cdr3_length: 11; j_call: TRBJ2-3; v_call: TRBV29-1; clone_size: many; d_call: NA; cdr3_nt: TGCAGCGCTGGTGGGGCAGATACGCAGTATTTT; cdr3_aa: CSAGGADTQYF
cdr3_length: 14; j_call: TRBJ2-2; v_call: TRBV12-5; clone_size: few; d_call: NA; cdr3_nt: TGTGCTAGTGGTTTGGACATTAAGGGCGGGGAGCTGTTTTTT; cdr3_aa: CASGLDIKGGELFF
cdr3_length: 17; j_call: TRBJ1-3; v_call: TRBV9; clone_size: many; d_call: NA; cdr3_nt: TGTGCCAGCAGCGTAGCTCCGGTTTTGAGCTCTGGAAACACCATATATTTT; cdr3_aa: CASSVAPVLSSGNTIYF
cdr3_length: 15; j_call: TRBJ1-5; v_call: TRBV5-1; clone_size: NA; d_call: NA; cdr3_nt: TGCGCCAGCAGCTTGGATGGTGCATCAAACAGCCTCCAGCATTTT; cdr3_aa: CASSLDGASNSLQHF
cdr3_length: 16; j_call: TRBJ2-7; v_call: TRBV7-9; clone_size: many; d_call: NA; cdr3_nt: TGTGCCAGCAGCCCTTGGCTCTTTGGGGCCCCCTACGAGCAGTACTTC; cdr3_aa: CASSPWLFGAPYEQYF
cdr3_length: 14; j_call: TRBJ2-7; v_call: TRBV6-1; clone_size: few; d_call: NA; cdr3_nt: TGTGCCAGCAGTGAAGCGCTTCACGGGAACGAGCAGTACTTC; cdr3_aa: CASSEALHGNEQYF
cdr3_length: 14; j_call: TRBJ2-1; v_call: TRBV7-2; clone_size: many; d_call: NA; cdr3_nt: TGTGCCAGCAGACCCTCGACGTCACACAATGAGCAGTTCTTC; cdr3_aa: CASRPSTSHNEQFF
cdr3_length: 15; j_call: TRBJ2-3; v_call: TRBV12-3/TRBV12-4; clone_size: few; d_call: TRBD1; cdr3_nt: TGTGCCAGCAGTTTACCGGACAGGGGGCTTGATACGCAGTATTTT; cdr3_aa: CASSLPDRGLDTQYF
cdr3_length: 18; j_call: TRBJ1-2; v_call: TRBV7-2; clone_size: NA; d_call: NA; cdr3_nt: TGTGCCAGCAGCTCCCACCTGGGGGGGGGAGTGGACGGGAATGGCTACACCTTC; cdr3_aa: CASSSHLGGGVDGNGYTF
cdr3_length: 16; j_call: TRBJ2-2; v_call: TRBV27; clone_size: NA; d_call: TRBD1; cdr3_nt: TGTGCCAGCAGTTTATGGACAGGGGCGGACACCGGGGAGCTGTTTTTT; cdr3_aa: CASSLWTGADTGELFF
cdr3_length: 15; j_call: TRBJ2-1; v_call: TRBV11-1; clone_size: many; d_call: TRBD1; cdr3_nt: TGCGCCAGCAGCTTGGCCGGGCAGGGGGTCAATGAGCAGTTCTTC; cdr3_aa: CASSLAGQGVNEQFF
cdr3_length: 13; j_call: TRBJ2-7; v_call: TRBV7-9; clone_size: NA; d_call: NA; cdr3_nt: TGTGCCAGCAGCTCTAGACAGGACTACGAGCAGTACTTC; cdr3_aa: CASSSRQDYEQYF
cdr3_length: 13; j_call: TRBJ1-5; v_call: TRBV30; clone_size: NA; d_call: NA; cdr3_nt: TGTGCCTGCGGGGGGGAAGGGAATCAGCCCCAGCATTTT; cdr3_aa: CACGGEGNQPQHF
cdr3_length: 14; j_call: TRBJ1-5; v_call: TRBV6-2/TRBV6-3; clone_size: many; d_call: NA; cdr3_nt: TGTGCCAGCACCCCCCGGGAGCTCAATCAGCCCCAGCATTTT; cdr3_aa: CASTPRELNQPQHF
cdr3_length: 17; j_call: TRBJ2-2; v_call: TRBV6-2/TRBV6-3; clone_size: few; d_call: TRBD2; cdr3_nt: TGTGCCAGCAGTTACGGGGTCGGGAGGGCCATCAGCGGGGAGCTGTTTTTT; cdr3_aa: CASSYGVGRAISGELFF
cdr3_length: 13; j_call: TRBJ1-6; v_call: TRBV20-1; clone_size: NA; d_call: NA; cdr3_nt: TGCAGTGCTAGAGGGACTGACAATTCACCCCTCCACTTT; cdr3_aa: CSARGTDNSPLHF
cdr3_length: 17; j_call: TRBJ2-6; v_call: TRBV6-5; clone_size: many; d_call: NA; cdr3_nt: TGTGCCAGCAGCTTGGGTCAAGGTTCCTCTGGGGCCAACGTCCTGACTTTC; cdr3_aa: CASSLGQGSSGANVLTF
cdr3_length: 16; j_call: TRBJ2-3; v_call: TRBV5-1; clone_size: NA; d_call: TRBD2; cdr3_nt: TGCGCCAGCAGCTTGTCGGGACTAGGCTCCATGGATACGCAGTATTTT; cdr3_aa: CASSLSGLGSMDTQYF